This record looks at one T cell receptor (beta chain) sequence and its context. The antigen it recognizes is unknown. Base qualities were left out, and no much larger clone turns up one base away. TCRbeta CDR3 regions were amplified from genomic DNA using the immunoSEQ Assay, a bias-controlled multiplex PCR. The paper's data handling went like this. Nucleated cell counts per sample were estimated from amplification of reference gene primers within the assay. Sequence reads were collapsed and filtered to measure the absolute abundance of every unique TCRbeta CDR3 rearrangement. For each sample, productive Simpson clonality was calculated by taking the square root of Simpson's diversity index across productive rearrangements. TCRdb limited this immuneACCESS table to in-frame rearrangements with V and J called. A share of clones is missing; checked studies link under half to unresolved V genes, and the rest is unexplained. The DNA gave D and trimming, while V, J and clone size come from that table. The sample data list 300,000 to 400,000 clones, and approximately 88% of these were observed just once. Of the sample, roughly 1.7% falls within the top ten clones.

According to the germline V gene, CDR1 reads SGHTA and CDR2 reads FQGNSA. The CDR3 measures 13 amino acids from cysteine to phenylalanine. The sequence is cut down to CDR3 DNA, 39 bases in frame from base 1. Trimmed from V: 5 bases; trimmed from J: 7 bases; junction bases lacking a gene match: 7. One collaborating source in Seattle enrolled patients during active infection and followed them longitudinally through the course of disease. Collaborating institutions collected whole blood in K2EDTA tubes following their own protocols. For TCRbeta analysis, collaborators shipped samples in one of three forms: frozen whole blood, isolated PBMCs, or DNA extracted from either of those sample types. These data belong to a study of blood T cell repertoires in COVID-19 (dated by TCRdb to 2018 to 2021). A note on the overall study: Samples from collaborators originated in the United States, Italy and Spain and spanned both the acute and convalescent phases of COVID-19. The material from the prospective study consisted of cDNA or gDNA derived from T cells, B-cell-depleted T cells, or PBMCs. The dataset comprised deeply sampled blood TCRbeta repertoires from subjects exposed to, actively infected with, or recovered from COVID-19. Where available, HLA class I and class II types were taken from metadata supplied by the sample provider and were not determined by assay-based typing. The samples were drawn from two sources: the first 160 participants of the ongoing ImmuneRACE study, and fewer than 1,500 subjects contributed by 6 global collaborators. The repertoires were released in a freely available public database meant as a resource for research on the immune response to SARS-CoV-2. Sample metadata almost always included a de-identified subject ID, COVID-19 status, age in years and sex.

On the study overall, not on this receptor specifically: How much clinical and demographic metadata was included differed by source and by participant, and the metadata was provided uncurated.

The sample comprised peripheral blood. This clonotype was sampled from a woman younger than 45 with COVID-19, enrolled during active disease. Here the chain combines TRBV7-2 and TRBJ1-2; TRBD1 matches 7 bases in the middle. The CDR3 protein is CASSPDRERGYTF. The nucleotide sequence reads as follows: TGTGCCAGCAGCCCAGACAGGGAGCGTGGCTACACCTTC.